This passage covers 8 T cell receptor beta chains from one sample sequenced in a study of cytomegalovirus exposure and HLA in healthy donors. Measured with immunoSEQ multiplex PCR; TCRdb has only the in-frame clones, and not every one. The sample holds approximately 220,000 clones, around nine tenths seen once. Sequencing was done on a sample of PBMCs. These receptors originate from a woman aged 18 to 35 in good health and CMV-seronegative.

As DNA, the CDR3 is TGTGCCAGTAGTATTAAGTTCGGCAGGGTAAGGACTAATGAAAAACTGTTTTTT. Protein: CASSIKFGRVRTNEKLFF. This chain links TRBV19 with TRBJ1-4; a possible D gene is TRBD1 (5 bases). This CDR3 region has 18 residues. V was pared by 3 bases and J by 2 bases, with 19 bases between. Germline V gives CDR1 LNHDA, CDR2 SQIVND (reference sequence).

The chain couples TRBV19 to TRBJ1-1, with D perhaps TRBD1 (5 bases). The CDR3 contains 12 residues. Germline-derived CDR1 and CDR2 are LNHDA and SQIVND (reference sequence). V lost 8 bases and J 2 bases, leaving 9 bases between the germline ends. CDR3 DNA: TGTGCCAGTTTTCAGGGAAACACTGAAGCTTTCTTT. This sequence encodes CASFQGNTEAFF.

The chain combines TRBV28 with TRBJ1-6, with 9 bases identical to TRBD1. CDR1 and CDR2 from the germline V gene are MDHEN and SYDVKM. The CDR3 extends over 15 amino acids. Germline trimming cut 5 bases from V and 10 bases from J; bases unmatched to any gene: 9. The CDR3 sequence is CASSERTGVQSPLHF. In DNA form, the CDR3 reads TGTGCCAGCAGTGAACGGACAGGGGTGCAATCACCCCTCCACTTT. Variable domain in full (rest from reference TRBV28 and TRBJ1-6): DVKVTQSSRYLVKRTGEKVFLECVQDMDHENMFWYRQDPGLGLRLIYFSYDVKMKEKGDIPEGYSVSREKKERFSLILESASTNQTSMYLCASSERTGVQSPLHFGNGTRLTVT.

This sequence joins TRBV28 and TRBJ1-6; no definite D call. Trimming cost V 2 bases and J 5 bases, with 10 bases left between them. This CDR3 has 15 residues. Germline lookup yields CDR1 MDHEN and CDR2 SYDVKM. CDR3 bases: TGTGCCAGCAGTTTAGACACGTCCGATAATTCACCCCTCCACTTT. Its translation: CASSLDTSDNSPLHF.

This clone was observed once. The chain is built from TRBV27 and TRBJ2-7, with 9 bases identical to TRBD2. The germline V gene has CDR1 MNHEY and CDR2 SMNVEV (reference sequence). V lost 3 bases, J lost 1 base, and 4 bases stayed unmatched. CDR3 size: 15 residues. The DNA of the CDR3 is TGTGCCAGCAGTTTCCAGACTAGCGGATCCTACGAGCAGTACTTC. It is translated as CASSFQTSGSYEQYF.

The chain recombines TRBV6-5 with TRBJ1-6; 9 nucleotides match TRBD1. V lost 5 bases, J lost 9 bases, and 5 bases stayed unmatched. Germline-derived CDR1 and CDR2 are MNHEY and SVGAGI. This CDR3 has 14 amino acids. CDR3 region: CASSTRDRVSPLHF. CDR3 DNA sequence: TGTGCCAGCAGTACCCGGGACAGGGTTTCACCCCTCCACTTT.

This chain links TRBV5-1 with TRBJ2-1, with TRBD2 matching 7 bases. V lost 0 bases, J lost 7 bases, and 7 bases stayed unmatched. The CDR3 loop spans 15 amino acids. Germline CDR1 and CDR2: SGHRS and YFSETQ. The CDR3 protein is CASSLDPAGVNEQFF. As DNA, the CDR3 is TGCGCCAGCAGCTTGGATCCCGCGGGAGTAAATGAGCAGTTCTTC.

The chain joins TRBV19 to TRBJ2-6; no clear D gene. V dropped 6 bases and J dropped 2 bases, with 14 bases sitting between them. The V gene's germline CDR1 is LNHDA and CDR2 SQIVND (reference sequence). The CDR3 extends over 16 amino acids. The CDR3 reads CASSLTAATGANVLTF. The CDR3 DNA reads as TGTGCCAGTAGCCTCACGGCAGCGACTGGGGCCAACGTCCTGACTTTC.